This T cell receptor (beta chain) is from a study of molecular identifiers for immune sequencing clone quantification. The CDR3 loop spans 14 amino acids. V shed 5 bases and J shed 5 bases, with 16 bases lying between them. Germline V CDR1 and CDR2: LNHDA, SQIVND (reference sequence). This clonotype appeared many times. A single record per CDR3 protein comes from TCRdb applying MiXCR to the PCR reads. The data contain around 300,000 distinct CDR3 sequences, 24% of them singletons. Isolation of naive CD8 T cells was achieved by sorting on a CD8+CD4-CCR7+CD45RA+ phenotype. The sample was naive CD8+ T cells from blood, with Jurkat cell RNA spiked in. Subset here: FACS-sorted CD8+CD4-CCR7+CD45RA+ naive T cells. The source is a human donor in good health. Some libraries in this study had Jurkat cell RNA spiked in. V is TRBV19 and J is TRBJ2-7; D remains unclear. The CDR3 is CASSPRVTVDEQYF. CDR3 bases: TGTGCCAGTAGTCCCCGGGTAACGGTGGACGAGCAGTACTTC.